These T cell receptor beta chains were read from a single sample in a study of T-cell reconstitution after alpha-beta-depleted transplantation in children. TCRdb reprocessed the PCR reads via MiXCR and lists one record per CDR3 protein. The sample lists some 390,000 distinct CDR3 sequences, roughly 22% occurring once. Source: PBMCs from the stem cell graft donor, taken from the stem cell graft. The receptors come from a human donor who donated a stem cell graft to a child with acute myeloid leukemia. Each CDR3 is given with its conserved first and last residue. Each record gives: clone size, J gene, V gene, CDR3 protein. Rows give clone size only sometimes, using once, few, many, or a class for an expanded clone.

>many|TRBJ2-1|TRBV20-1
CSARGLSGASYNEQFF
>-|TRBJ2-1|TRBV28
CASIQGDRNEQFF
>-|TRBJ2-7|TRBV6-1
CASRSTSGYEQYF
>many|TRBJ2-7|TRBV13
CASSSKGVAHEQYF
>many|TRBJ2-1|TRBV29-1
CSAVGVNEQFF
>-|TRBJ2-7|TRBV21-1
CASRPTGPYEQYF
>many|TRBJ2-7|TRBV27
CASRPDTTYEQYF
>-|TRBJ1-2|TRBV28
CASSPSGGAYGYTF
>few|TRBJ1-5|TRBV20-1
CSALGGTQIYSNQPQHF
>few|TRBJ1-2|TRBV20-1
CSAPWDSGGGYTF
>-|TRBJ2-7|TRBV4-1
CASSSTDLSSYEQYF
>-|TRBJ1-1|TRBV4-1
CASSHGQVLDEAFF
>-|TRBJ2-1|TRBV5-1
CASREQGNGYNEQFF
>-|TRBJ2-1|TRBV9
CASSVDRAGAHYNEQFF
>-|TRBJ2-1|TRBV6-1
CASSELAGEGNEQFF
>-|TRBJ2-1|TRBV7-9
CASSLVPSSADNEQFF
>-|TRBJ2-4|TRBV19
CASSRPLDLAKNIQYF
>few|TRBJ2-7|TRBV24-1
CATSDPDRGGGEQYF
>few|TRBJ2-7|TRBV20-1
CSARKAGLLNPYEQYF
>-|TRBJ2-1|TRBV9
CASSDGESSYNEQFF
>-|TRBJ2-7|TRBV2
CASSTSSGTKYF
>-|TRBJ2-1|TRBV3-1
CASSQRHRALYNEQFF
>-|TRBJ2-2|TRBV24-1
CATSDVRWTGELFF
>-|TRBJ2-5|TRBV11-1
CASSPAGETQYF
>few|TRBJ2-1|TRBV5-1
CASSPVTRGYEQFF
>few|TRBJ2-7|TRBV29-1
CSVGMGVEEQYF
>-|TRBJ2-2|TRBV29-1
CSGGQNTGELFF
>-|TRBJ2-7|TRBV7-6
CASSNLAGANEQYF
>-|TRBJ2-5|TRBV12-3/TRBV12-4
CASSSSGTSGKETQYF
>-|TRBJ2-7|TRBV11-2
CASSLEIGAVSSYEQYF
>-|TRBJ2-7|TRBV3-1
CASSQARRGTEQYF
>-|TRBJ2-7|TRBV10-3
CAISEAGQANYEQYF
>-|TRBJ2-1|TRBV7-9
CASSSGLAGGYDEQFF
>few|TRBJ1-5|TRBV4-1
CASSATGISNQPQHF
>-|TRBJ2-6|TRBV19
CASSKTGGGANVLTF
>many|TRBJ2-7|TRBV29-1
CSAKGRAGELYYEQYF
>-|TRBJ2-7|TRBV10-3
CAIGRTSGSPGEQYF
>-|TRBJ1-6|TRBV12-3/TRBV12-4
CASSPAPYNSPLHF
>few|TRBJ2-3|TRBV20-1
CSAKGGSTDTQYF
>-|TRBJ1-1|TRBV25-1
CASSAHVVGAFF
>-|TRBJ1-5|TRBV20-1
CSASHSKPNQPQHF